This T cell receptor (beta chain) was found in a study of cytomegalovirus exposure and HLA in healthy donors. V was clipped by 1 base and J by 7 bases; unmatched bases: 5. The CDR3 extends over 16 amino acids. The germline gives CDR1 SGHVS, CDR2 FQNEAQ. Vbeta (60) and Jbeta (13) primers were used in the PCR. The assay was immunoSEQ multiplex PCR, and TCRdb's table has in-frame clones only and misses some. Here the sample spans roughly 80,000 clones, around 84% being singletons. This sequence was found in a woman between 50 and 59 years old in good health and CMV-seronegative. What was sequenced was PBMCs. V and J are TRBV7-8 and TRBJ2-1; TRBD2 aligns across 12 bases. CDR3 DNA: TGTGCCAGCAGCTTAGGTACTAGCGGGAGGCTAAATGAGCAGTTCTTC. Translation gives CASSLGTSGRLNEQFF.